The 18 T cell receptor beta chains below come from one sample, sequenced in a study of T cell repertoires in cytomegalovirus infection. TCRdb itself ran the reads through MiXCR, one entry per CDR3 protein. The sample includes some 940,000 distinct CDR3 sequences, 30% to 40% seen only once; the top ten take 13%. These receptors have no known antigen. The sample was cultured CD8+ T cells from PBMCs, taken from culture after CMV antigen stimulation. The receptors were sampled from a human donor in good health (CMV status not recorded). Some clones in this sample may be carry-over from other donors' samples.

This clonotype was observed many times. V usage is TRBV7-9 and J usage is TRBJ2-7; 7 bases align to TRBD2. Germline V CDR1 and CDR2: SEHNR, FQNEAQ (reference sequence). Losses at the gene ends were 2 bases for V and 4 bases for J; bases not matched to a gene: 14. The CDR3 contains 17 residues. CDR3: CASSLIETSAGDYEQYF. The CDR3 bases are TGTGCCAGCAGCTTAATCGAAACCTCGGCGGGGGATTACGAGCAGTACTTC. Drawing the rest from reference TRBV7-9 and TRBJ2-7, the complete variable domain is DTGVSQNPRHKITKRGQNVTFRCDPISEHNRLYWYRQTLGQGPEFLTYFQNEAQLEKSRLLSDRFSAERPKGSFSTLEIQRTEQGDSAMYLCASSLIETSAGDYEQYFGPGTRLTVT.

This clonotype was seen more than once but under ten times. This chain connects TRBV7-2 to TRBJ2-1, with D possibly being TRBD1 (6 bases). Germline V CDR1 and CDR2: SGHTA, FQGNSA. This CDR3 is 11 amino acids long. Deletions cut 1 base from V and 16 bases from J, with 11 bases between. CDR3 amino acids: CASSLDRDRFF. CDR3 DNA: TGTGCCAGCAGCTTAGACAGGGATCGATTCTTC.

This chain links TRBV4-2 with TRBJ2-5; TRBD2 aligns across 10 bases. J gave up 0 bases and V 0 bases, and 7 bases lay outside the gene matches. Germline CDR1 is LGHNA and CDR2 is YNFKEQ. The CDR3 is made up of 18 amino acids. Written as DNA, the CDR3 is TGTGCCAGCAGCCAAGATGCCAGCGGGGGGGCGTACCAAGAGACCCAGTACTTC. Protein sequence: CASSQDASGGAYQETQYF.

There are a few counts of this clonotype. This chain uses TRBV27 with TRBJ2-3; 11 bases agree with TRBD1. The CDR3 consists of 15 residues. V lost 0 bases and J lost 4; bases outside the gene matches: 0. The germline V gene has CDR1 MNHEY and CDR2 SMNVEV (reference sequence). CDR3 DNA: TGTGCCAGCAGTTTATCGGGACAGGGGGCAGATACGCAGTATTTT. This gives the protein CASSLSGQGADTQYF.

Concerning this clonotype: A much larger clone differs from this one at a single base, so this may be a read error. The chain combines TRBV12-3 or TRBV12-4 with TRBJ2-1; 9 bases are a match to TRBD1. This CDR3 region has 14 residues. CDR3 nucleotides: TGTGCCAGCAGCTCCTGGGACAGGGAAAATGAGCAGCTCTTC. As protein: CASSSWDRENEQLF.

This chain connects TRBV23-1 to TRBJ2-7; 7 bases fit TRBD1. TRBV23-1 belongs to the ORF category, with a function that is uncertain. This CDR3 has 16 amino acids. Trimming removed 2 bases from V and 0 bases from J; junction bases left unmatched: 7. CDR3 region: CASSQPGQYLSYEQYV. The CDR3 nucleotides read TGCGCCAGCAGTCAACCGGGACAGTACCTCTCCTACGAGCAGTACGTC.

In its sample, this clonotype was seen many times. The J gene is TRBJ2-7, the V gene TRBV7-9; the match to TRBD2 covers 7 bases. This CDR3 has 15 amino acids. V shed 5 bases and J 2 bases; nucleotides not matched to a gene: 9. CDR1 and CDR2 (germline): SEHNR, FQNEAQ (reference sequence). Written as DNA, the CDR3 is TGTGCCAGCAGCCGGAGAAGGGAGGGCGCCTACGAGCAGTACGTC. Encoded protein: CASSRRREGAYEQYV.

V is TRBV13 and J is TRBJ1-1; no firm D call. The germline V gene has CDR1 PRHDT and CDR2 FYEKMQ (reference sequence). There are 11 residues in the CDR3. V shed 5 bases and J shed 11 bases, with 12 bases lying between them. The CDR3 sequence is CASSERVGAFF. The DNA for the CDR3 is TGTGCCAGCAGCGAGAGGGTGGGGGCTTTCTTT. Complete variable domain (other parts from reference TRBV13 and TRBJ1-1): AAGVIQSPRHLIKEKRETATLKCYPIPRHDTVYWYQQGPGQDPQFLISFYEKMQSDKGSIPDRFSAQQFSDYHSELNMSSLELGDSALYFCASSERVGAFFGQGTRLTVV.

The CDR3 is CASSSGREQYV. The CDR3 nucleotides are TGTGCCAGCAGTTCGGGGCGCGAGCAGTACGTC. The genes are TRBV12-3 or TRBV12-4 and TRBJ2-7; tentatively, D is TRBD1 or TRBD2 (5 bases each). V lost 4 bases and J 6 bases, leaving 7 bases between the germline ends. The CDR3 has 11 residues.

The CDR3 DNA is TGTGCCAGCAGTTTAGTGGACGGCAATCAGCCCCAGCATTTT. It translates to CASSLVDGNQPQHF. The chain has TRBV27 and TRBJ1-5; unclear D gene. Germline assignment: CDR1 MNHEY and CDR2 SMNVEV (reference sequence). The CDR3 has 14 residues. V was shortened by 2 bases and J by 2 bases, with 7 bases between the two germline ends.

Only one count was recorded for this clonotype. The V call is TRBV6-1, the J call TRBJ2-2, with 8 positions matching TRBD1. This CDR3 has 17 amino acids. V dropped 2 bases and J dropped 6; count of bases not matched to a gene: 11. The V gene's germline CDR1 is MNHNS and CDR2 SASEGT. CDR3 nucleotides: TGTGCCAGCAGTGAAAGGGTCGGCAGGGGGCGCCCCGGGGAGCTGTTTTTT. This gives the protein CASSERVGRGRPGELFF.

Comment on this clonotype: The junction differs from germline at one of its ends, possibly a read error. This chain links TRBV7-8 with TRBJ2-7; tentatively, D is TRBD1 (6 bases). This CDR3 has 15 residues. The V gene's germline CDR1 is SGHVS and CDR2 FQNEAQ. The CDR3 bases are TGTGCCAGCAGCGCGGACAGCCGGAGCTCCTACCAGCAGTACTTC. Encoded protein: CASSADSRSSYQQYF.

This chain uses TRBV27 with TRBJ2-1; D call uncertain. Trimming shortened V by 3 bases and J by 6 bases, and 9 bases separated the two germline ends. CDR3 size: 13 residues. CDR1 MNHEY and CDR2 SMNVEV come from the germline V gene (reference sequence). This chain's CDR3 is CASSLRHGNEQFF. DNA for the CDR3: TGTGCCAGCAGTTTGAGACATGGCAATGAGCAGTTCTTC.

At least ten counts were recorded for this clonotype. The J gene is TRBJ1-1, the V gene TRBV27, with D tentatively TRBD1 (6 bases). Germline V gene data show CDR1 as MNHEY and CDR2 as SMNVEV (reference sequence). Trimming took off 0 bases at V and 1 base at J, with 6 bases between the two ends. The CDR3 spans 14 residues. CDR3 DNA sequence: TGTGCCAGCAGTTTATCCAGGGGGAACACTGAAGCTTTCTTT. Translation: CASSLSRGNTEAFF.

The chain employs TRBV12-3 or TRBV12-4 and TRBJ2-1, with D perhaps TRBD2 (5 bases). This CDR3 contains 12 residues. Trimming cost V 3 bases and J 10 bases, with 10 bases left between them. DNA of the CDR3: TGTGCCAGCAGTTTTTTCGGGGAAGAGCAGTTCTTC. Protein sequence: CASSFFGEEQFF.

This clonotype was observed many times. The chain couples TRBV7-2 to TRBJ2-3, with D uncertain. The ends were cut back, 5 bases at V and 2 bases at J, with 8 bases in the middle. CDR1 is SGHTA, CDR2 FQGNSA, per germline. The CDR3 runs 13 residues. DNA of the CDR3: TGTGCCAGCAGCCGTGTGTCCACAGATACGCAGTATTTT. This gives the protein CASSRVSTDTQYF.

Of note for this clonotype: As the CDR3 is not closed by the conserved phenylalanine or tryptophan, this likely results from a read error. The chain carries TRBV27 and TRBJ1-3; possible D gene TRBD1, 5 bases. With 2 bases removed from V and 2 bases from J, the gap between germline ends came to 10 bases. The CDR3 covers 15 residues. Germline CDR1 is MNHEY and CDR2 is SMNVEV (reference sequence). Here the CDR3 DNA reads TGTGCCAGCAGTTTACAGGGAACTACTGGAAACACCATATATCTT. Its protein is CASSLQGTTGNTIYL.

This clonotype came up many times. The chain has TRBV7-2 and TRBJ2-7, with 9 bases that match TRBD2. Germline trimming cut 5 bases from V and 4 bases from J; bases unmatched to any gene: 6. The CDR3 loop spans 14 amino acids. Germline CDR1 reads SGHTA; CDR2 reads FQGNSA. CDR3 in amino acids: CASSLLAGRYEQYF. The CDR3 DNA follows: TGTGCCAGCAGCCTCCTAGCGGGGCGGTACGAGCAGTACTTC.